The clone carrying this T cell receptor beta chain has only one observation. What it binds is not known. The sample originates from a study of blood T cells in healthy people across ages. Findings of the study overall: Higher diversity, along with more naive CD4+ cells, distinguished long-lived donors from aged donors. Naive and antigen-experienced cells could not be conclusively compared, given unsorted PBMCs. Possibly confounding the expanded clonotype changes was the fact that donor CMV status was unknown.

It was with a sample-barcoded 5' primer and a J-beta primer mix that a second PCR of about 6 to 12 cycles was run. TCRdb recomputed calls from the 5' RACE reads with MiXCR, one row per CDR3 protein. The table lists approximately 1.5 million distinct CDR3 sequences, under 55% of them singletons. V lost 4 bases and J lost 0, with 18 bases in between. CDR1 and CDR2 from the germline V gene are SGDLS and YYNGEE. The CDR3 runs to 17 residues. Every participating donor contributed 8.5 to 10 milliliters of peripheral blood through a draw. This receptor was taken from a woman under 30 in good health. The chain couples TRBV9 to TRBJ2-3; a weak D match, TRBD2 (6 bases). Sequencing used blood. DNA for the CDR3: TGTGCCAGCAGCCCGGAGGGAGGCGGGCCTAGCACAGATACGCAGTATTTT. This sequence encodes CASSPEGGGPSTDTQYF.